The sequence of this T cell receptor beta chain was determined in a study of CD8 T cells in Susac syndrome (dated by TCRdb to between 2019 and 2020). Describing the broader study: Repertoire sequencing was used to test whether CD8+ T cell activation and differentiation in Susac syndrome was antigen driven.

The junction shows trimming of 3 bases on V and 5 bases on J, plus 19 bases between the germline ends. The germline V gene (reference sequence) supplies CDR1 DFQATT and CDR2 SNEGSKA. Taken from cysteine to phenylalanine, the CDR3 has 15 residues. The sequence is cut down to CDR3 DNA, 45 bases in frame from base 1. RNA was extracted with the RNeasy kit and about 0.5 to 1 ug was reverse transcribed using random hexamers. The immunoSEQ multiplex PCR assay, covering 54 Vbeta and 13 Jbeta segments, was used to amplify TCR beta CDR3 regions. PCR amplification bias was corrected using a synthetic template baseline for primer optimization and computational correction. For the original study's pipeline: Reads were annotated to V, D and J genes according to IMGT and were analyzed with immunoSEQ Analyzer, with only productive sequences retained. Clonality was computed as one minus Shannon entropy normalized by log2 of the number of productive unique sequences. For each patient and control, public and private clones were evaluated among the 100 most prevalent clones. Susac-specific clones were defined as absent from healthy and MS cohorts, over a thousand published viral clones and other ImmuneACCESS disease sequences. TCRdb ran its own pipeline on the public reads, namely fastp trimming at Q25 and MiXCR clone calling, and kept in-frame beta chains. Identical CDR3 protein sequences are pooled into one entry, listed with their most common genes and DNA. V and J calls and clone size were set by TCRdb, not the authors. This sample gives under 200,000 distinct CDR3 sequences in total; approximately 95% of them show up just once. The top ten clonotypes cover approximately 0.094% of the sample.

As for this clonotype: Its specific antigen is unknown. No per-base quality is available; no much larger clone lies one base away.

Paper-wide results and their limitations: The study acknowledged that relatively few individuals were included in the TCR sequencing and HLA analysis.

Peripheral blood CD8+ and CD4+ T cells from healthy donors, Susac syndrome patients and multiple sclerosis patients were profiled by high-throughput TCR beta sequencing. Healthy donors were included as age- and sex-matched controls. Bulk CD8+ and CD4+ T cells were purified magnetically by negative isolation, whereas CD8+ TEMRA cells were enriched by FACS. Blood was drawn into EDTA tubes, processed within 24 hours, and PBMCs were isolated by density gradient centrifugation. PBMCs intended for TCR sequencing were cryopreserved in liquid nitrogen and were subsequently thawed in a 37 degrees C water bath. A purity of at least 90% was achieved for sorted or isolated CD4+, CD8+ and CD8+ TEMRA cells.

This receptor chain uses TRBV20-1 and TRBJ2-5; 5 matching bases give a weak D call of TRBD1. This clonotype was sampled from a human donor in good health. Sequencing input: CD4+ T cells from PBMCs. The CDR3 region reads CSARDTGSRIETQYF. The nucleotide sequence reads TGCAGTGCTAGGGACACGGGTTCGAGAATTGAGACCCAGTACTTC.